The rows below give T cell receptor beta chains drawn from one sample of a study of blood T cell repertoires in COVID-19. TCRdb keeps only in-frame clones here, not all; method: immunoSEQ multiplex PCR. The data show around 250,000 clones, about 87% seen once. Sequencing was performed on PBMCs or T cells enriched from blood (not recorded which). These receptors came from a woman in her 30s with acute COVID-19. Each CDR3 is given with its conserved first and last residue. A D gene is named only where the DNA matches it firmly. Rows give clone size only sometimes, using once, few, many, or a class for an expanded clone.

D gene	clone size	V gene	J gene	CDR3 DNA	CDR3 protein
TRBD2	-	TRBV9	TRBJ2-7	TGTGCCAGCAGCGTGGGACTAGCGGGACCCTACGAGCAGTACTTC	CASSVGLAGPYEQYF
-	-	TRBV10-3	TRBJ1-6	TGTGCCATCAGTGACTCGGACTCTTCTACCTCACCCCTCCACTTT	CAISDSDSSTSPLHF
-	-	TRBV29-1	TRBJ1-1	TGCAGCGTTGAAGGAGCGGGCACGGGCACTGAAGCTTTCTTT	CSVEGAGTGTEAFF
-	few	TRBV7-3	TRBJ2-2	TGTGCCAGCAGCTTCACGAACACCGGGGAGCTGTTTTTT	CASSFTNTGELFF
TRBD2	-	TRBV24-1	TRBJ2-1	TGTGCCACCAGTGGACTAGCCTCCTACAATGAGCAGTTCTTC	CATSGLASYNEQFF
TRBD1	-	TRBV6-2/TRBV6-3	TRBJ1-2	TGTGCCAGCAGTTACGGGGGACAGGGCCTTAACTATGGCTACACCTTC	CASSYGGQGLNYGYTF
TRBD1	-	TRBV27	TRBJ2-1	TGTGCCAGCGCCGGGACAGGGTGGTACAATGAGCAGTTCTTC	CASAGTGWYNEQFF
-	-	TRBV28	TRBJ1-2	TGTGCCAGCAGTAGGACAGATAATTATGGCTACACCTTC	CASSRTDNYGYTF
TRBD2	-	TRBV2	TRBJ2-7	TGTGCCAGCAGTGCGACTAGCGGGTATCACGAGCAGTACTTC	CASSATSGYHEQYF
TRBD2	-	TRBV9	TRBJ2-5	TGTGCCAGCAGCGTTGGGGGGGGATCCCAAGAGACCCAGTACTTC	CASSVGGGSQETQYF
-	-	TRBV5-4	TRBJ2-3	TGTGCCAGCAGCTTTCGGGGGACCACAGATACGCAGTATTTT	CASSFRGTTDTQYF
TRBD1	-	TRBV5-1	TRBJ2-7	TGCGCCAGCAGCTTGGTCCCAAAGAGGGGGCATTACGAGCAGTACTTC	CASSLVPKRGHYEQYF
TRBD1	-	TRBV29-1	TRBJ2-7	TGCAGCGCCGGGACAGGTGGGGTCTACGAGCAGTACTTC	CSAGTGGVYEQYF
-	-	TRBV7-9	TRBJ1-1	TGTGCCAGCAGCCACGGAACGACAGATCCGGCGACTGAAGCTTTCTTT	CASSHGTTDPATEAFF
-	-	TRBV28	TRBJ2-2	TGTGCCAGCAGATGGAGGGCCACCGGGGAGCTGTTTTTT	CASRWRATGELFF
TRBD2	-	TRBV10-3	TRBJ2-1	TGTGCCATCAGTGAAGTCACTAGCGGGAATGAGCAGTTCTTC	CAISEVTSGNEQFF
TRBD2	-	TRBV11-2	TRBJ2-6	TGTGCCAGCAGCCCCGGACTAGCGGGAGAAGGGGCCAACGTCCTGACTTTC	CASSPGLAGEGANVLTF
-	-	TRBV6-4	TRBJ2-1	TGTGCCAGCAGTGAGCAGGGCGAGCAGTTCTTC	CASSEQGEQFF
-	-	TRBV28	TRBJ2-3	TGTGCCAGCAGCGAGGGATTGCACACAGATACGCAGTATTTT	CASSEGLHTDTQYF
-	-	TRBV29-1	TRBJ2-1	TGCAGCGTTCCCCAGGGGTCCCGGAATGAGCAGTTCTTC	CSVPQGSRNEQFF
-	-	TRBV7-3	TRBJ1-2	TGTGCCAGCAGCCCCGAGGTGGAGGCCAGGCGTGGCTACACCTTC	CASSPEVEARRGYTF
TRBD1	-	TRBV27	TRBJ1-1	TGTGCCAGCAGTTTGGTTAGGGGGCTGGGAACTGAAGCTTTCTTT	CASSLVRGLGTEAFF
-	few	TRBV29-1	TRBJ1-1	TGCAGCGTGGACCGAGGCGCGGGCATGAACACTGAAGCTTTCTTT	CSVDRGAGMNTEAFF
-	once	TRBV27	TRBJ2-1	TGTGCCAGCAGTTTAATACGCAGTACCTACAATGAGCAGTTCTTC	CASSLIRSTYNEQFF
-	-	TRBV29-1	TRBJ2-3	TGCAGCGTTGATCATGGCGGTAGCACAGATACGCAGTATTTT	CSVDHGGSTDTQYF
TRBD2	-	TRBV5-6	TRBJ2-5	TGTGCCAGCAGCTTGAAGGGACTAGCGGGAGGAGAGACCCAGTACTTC	CASSLKGLAGGETQYF
TRBD1	-	TRBV28	TRBJ2-1	TGTGCCAGCAGAACCTCCGGGACAGGCTCCCATGAGCAGTTCTTC	CASRTSGTGSHEQFF
-	-	TRBV25-1	TRBJ2-5	TGTGCCAGCAGTGAATGGTCTTGGACGGGACAAGAGACCCAGTACTTC	CASSEWSWTGQETQYF
TRBD1	once	TRBV25-1	TRBJ2-7	TGTGCCAGCAGTGTAACCGTGGGACAGGGACCCCGCGAGCAGTACTTC	CASSVTVGQGPREQYF
TRBD1	-	TRBV3-1/TRBV3-2	TRBJ1-2	TGTGCCAGCAGCCATATGGACAGGGCGCATGGCTACACCTTC	CASSHMDRAHGYTF
-	-	TRBV6-2/TRBV6-3	TRBJ2-1	TGTGCCAGCAGTTTTGCACCCCCTCGGGGCAATGAGCAGTTCTTC	CASSFAPPRGNEQFF
-	-	TRBV12-3/TRBV12-4	TRBJ1-2	TGTGCCAGCAGGCCGACCGAGGGAGGCTACACCTTC	CASRPTEGGYTF
-	-	TRBV3-1/TRBV3-2	TRBJ2-1	TGTGCCAGCAGTCGGGACACCGTGAGGATTGATGAGCAGTTCTTC	CASSRDTVRIDEQFF
-	few	TRBV18	TRBJ2-1	TGTGCCAGCTCACCAGAGAATCACAATGAGCAGTTCTTC	CASSPENHNEQFF
-	-	TRBV6-5	TRBJ2-1	TGTGCCAGCAGTTACTCTGAAGAGATCAATGAGCAGTTCTTC	CASSYSEEINEQFF
-	few	TRBV6-2/TRBV6-3	TRBJ2-3	TGTGCCAGCAGTTACTCGATAATAGCAGATACGCAGTATTTT	CASSYSIIADTQYF
TRBD1	-	TRBV19	TRBJ1-1	TGTGCCAGTAACCGCCCAGGGGGGCCTAACACTGAAGCTTTCTTT	CASNRPGGPNTEAFF